The clone carrying this T cell receptor (beta chain) appeared once. TCR beta from blood CD8+ and CD4+ T cells was sequenced. CD8+ and CD4+ T cells were negatively isolated; TEMRA cells were FACS-enriched. These data belong to a study of CD8 T cells in Susac syndrome. This CDR3 spans 15 amino acids. Germline V gives CDR1 LNHDA, CDR2 SQIVND (reference sequence). Trimming cost V 5 bases and J 5 bases, with 19 bases left between them. After extraction with the RNeasy kit, about 0.5 to 1 ug of the RNA was reverse transcribed using random hexamers. With immunoSEQ multiplex PCR, TCR beta CDR3 was amplified across 54 Vbeta and 13 Jbeta. TCRdb independently ran MiXCR on the immunoSEQ multiplex PCR reads; one entry per CDR3 protein. The sample has fewer than 250,000 distinct CDR3 sequences, around 90% seen once.

The sequenced sample consisted of CD8+ T cells from PBMCs. The source is a human donor with multiple sclerosis. The V gene is TRBV19, the J gene TRBJ2-7, with a weak D call TRBD2 (6 bases). This chain's CDR3 is CASSPDVRGGDEQYF. DNA for the CDR3: TGTGCCAGTAGTCCCGACGTGCGGGGTGGGGACGAGCAGTACTTC.